This TCR beta chain emerged from a study of blood T cell repertoires in COVID-19. Study at large: T cells, B-cell-depleted T cells, or PBMCs supplied cDNA or gDNA.

The protocol was immunoSEQ multiplex PCR, while the TCRdb copy is restricted to in-frame clones and leaves out a portion. The table shows roughly 45,000 clones, with about 92% occurring only once. Germline CDR1 SGHAT, CDR2 FQDESV (reference sequence). V dropped 5 bases and J dropped 5 bases, with 15 bases sitting between them. CDR3 length: 14 residues. This TCR was sampled from a man in his 70s with active COVID-19. What was sequenced was peripheral blood. The chain has TRBV11-1 and TRBJ2-5; TRBD1 is a possible D gene (6 bases). As DNA, the CDR3 is TGTGCCAGCAGCCCCCCCCAGGGGTGGGAGACCCAGTACTTC. This codes for CASSPPQGWETQYF.